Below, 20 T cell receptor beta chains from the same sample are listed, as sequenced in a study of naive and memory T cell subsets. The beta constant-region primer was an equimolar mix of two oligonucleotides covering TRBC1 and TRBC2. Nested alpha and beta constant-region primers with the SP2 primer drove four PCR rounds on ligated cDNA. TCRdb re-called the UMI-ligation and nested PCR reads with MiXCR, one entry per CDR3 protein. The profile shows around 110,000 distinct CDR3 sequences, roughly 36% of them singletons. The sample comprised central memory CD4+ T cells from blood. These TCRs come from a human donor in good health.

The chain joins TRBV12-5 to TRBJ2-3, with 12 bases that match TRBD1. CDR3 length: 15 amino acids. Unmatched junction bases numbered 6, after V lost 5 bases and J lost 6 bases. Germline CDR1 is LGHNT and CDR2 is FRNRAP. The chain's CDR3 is CASGHRDRGPDTQYF. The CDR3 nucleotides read TGTGCTAGTGGTCACCGGGACAGGGGGCCGGATACGCAGTATTTT.

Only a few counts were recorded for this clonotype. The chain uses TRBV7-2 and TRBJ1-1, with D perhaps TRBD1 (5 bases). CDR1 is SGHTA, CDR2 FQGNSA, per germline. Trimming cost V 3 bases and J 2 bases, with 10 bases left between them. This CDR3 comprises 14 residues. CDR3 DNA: TGTGCCAGCAGCTTTGGGGCCGGTAACACTGAAGCTTTCTTT. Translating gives CASSFGAGNTEAFF. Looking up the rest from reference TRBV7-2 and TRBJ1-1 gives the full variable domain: GAGVSQSPSNKVTEKGKDVELRCDPISGHTALYWYRQSLGQGLEFLIYFQGNSAPDKSGLPSDRFSAERTGGSVSTLTIQRTQQEDSAVYLCASSFGAGNTEAFFGQGTRLTVV.

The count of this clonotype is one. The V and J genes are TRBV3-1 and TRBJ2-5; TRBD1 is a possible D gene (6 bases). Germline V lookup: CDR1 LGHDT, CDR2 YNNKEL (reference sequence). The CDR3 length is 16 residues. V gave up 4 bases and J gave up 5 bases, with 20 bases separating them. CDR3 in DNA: TGTGCCAGCAGCCGCGACCGCCAGGGGCCCGGGGAGACCCAGTACTTC. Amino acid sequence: CASSRDRQGPGETQYF.

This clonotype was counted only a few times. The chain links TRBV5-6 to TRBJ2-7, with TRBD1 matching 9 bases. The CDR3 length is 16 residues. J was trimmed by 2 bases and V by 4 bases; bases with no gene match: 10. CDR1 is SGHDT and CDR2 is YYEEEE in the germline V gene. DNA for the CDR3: TGTGCCAGCAGCGGACTTCCGGGACAGGGAACCTACGAGCAGTACTTC. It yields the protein CASSGLPGQGTYEQYF.

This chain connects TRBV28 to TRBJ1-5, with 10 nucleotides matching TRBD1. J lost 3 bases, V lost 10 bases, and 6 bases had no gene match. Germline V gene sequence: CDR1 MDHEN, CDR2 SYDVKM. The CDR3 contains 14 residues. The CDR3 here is CAIETGGLNQPQHF. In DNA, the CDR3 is TGTGCCATTGAGACAGGGGGCCTCAATCAGCCCCAGCATTTT.

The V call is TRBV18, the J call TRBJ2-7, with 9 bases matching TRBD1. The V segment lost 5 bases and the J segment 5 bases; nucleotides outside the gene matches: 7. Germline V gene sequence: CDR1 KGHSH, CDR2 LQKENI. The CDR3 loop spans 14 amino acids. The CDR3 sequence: CASSEQGAGNEQYF. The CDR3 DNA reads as TGTGCCAGCTCAGAACAGGGGGCTGGCAACGAGCAGTACTTC.

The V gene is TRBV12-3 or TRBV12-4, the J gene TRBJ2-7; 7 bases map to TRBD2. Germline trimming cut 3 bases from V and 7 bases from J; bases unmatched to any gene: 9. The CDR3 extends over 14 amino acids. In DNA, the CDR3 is TGTGCCAGCAGTTTGGGAGGGTCCGCCGGGGAGCAGTACTTC. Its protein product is CASSLGGSAGEQYF.

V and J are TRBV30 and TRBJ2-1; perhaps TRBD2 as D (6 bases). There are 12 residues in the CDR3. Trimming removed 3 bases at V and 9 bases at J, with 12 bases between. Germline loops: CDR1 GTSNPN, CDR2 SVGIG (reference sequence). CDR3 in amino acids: CAWSLDGGEQFF. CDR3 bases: TGTGCCTGGAGCCTAGACGGGGGTGAGCAGTTCTTC.

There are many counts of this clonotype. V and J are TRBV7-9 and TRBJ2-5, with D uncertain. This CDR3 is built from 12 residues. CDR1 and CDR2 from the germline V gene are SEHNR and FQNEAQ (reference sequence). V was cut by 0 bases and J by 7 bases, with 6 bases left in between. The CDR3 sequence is CASSLAHGTQYF. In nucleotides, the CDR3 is TGTGCCAGCAGCTTAGCGCACGGGACCCAGTACTTC.

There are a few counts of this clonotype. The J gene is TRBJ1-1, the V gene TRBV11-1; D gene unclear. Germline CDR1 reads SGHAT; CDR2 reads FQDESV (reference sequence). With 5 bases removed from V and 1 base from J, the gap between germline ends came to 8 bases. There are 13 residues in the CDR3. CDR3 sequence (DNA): TGTGCCAGCAGCCTCGGGGAGAACACTGAAGCTTTCTTT. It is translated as CASSLGENTEAFF.

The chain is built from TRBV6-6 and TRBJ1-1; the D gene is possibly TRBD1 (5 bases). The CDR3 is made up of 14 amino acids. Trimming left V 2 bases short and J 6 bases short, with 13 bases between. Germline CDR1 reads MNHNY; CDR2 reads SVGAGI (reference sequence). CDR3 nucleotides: TGTGCCAGCAGTTACAAGGCAGGGTCCTCTGAAGCTTTCTTT. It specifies CASSYKAGSSEAFF.

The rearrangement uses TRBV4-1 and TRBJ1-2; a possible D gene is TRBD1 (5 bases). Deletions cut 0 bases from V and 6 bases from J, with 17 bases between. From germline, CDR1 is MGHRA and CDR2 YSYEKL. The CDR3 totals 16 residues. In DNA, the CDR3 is TGCGCCAGCAGCCAAGACCCTGGACACAACGGGGATGGCTACACCTTC. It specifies CASSQDPGHNGDGYTF.

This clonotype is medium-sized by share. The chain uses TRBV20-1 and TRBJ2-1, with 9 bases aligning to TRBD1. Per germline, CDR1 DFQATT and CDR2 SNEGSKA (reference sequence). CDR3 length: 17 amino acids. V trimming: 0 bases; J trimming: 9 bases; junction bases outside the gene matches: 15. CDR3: CSARDGVGTGNSGEQFF. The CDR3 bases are TGCAGTGCTAGAGATGGGGTGGGGACAGGGAATAGTGGTGAGCAGTTCTTC.

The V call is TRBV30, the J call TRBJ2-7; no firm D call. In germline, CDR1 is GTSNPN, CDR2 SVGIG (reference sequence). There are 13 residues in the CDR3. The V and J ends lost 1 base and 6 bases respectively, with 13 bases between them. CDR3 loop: CAWSDRPEAEQYF. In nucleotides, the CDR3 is TGTGCCTGGAGTGACAGACCAGAGGCCGAGCAGTACTTC.

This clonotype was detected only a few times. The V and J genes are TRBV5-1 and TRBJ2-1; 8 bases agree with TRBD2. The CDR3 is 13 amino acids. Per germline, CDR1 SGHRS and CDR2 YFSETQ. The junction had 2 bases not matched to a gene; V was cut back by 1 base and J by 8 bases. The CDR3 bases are TGCGCCAGCAGCTTGCCGACTAGCGATGAGCAGTTCTTC. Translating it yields CASSLPTSDEQFF.

CDR3 nucleotides: TGTGCCAGCACCCCTGGGGGGACAGGGGGCGTCTCCACCTTC. This codes for CASTPGGTGGVSTF. The genes are TRBV28 and TRBJ1-2; 12 positions match TRBD1. V lost 7 bases, J lost 13 bases, and 13 bases stayed unmatched. Germline CDR1 and CDR2: MDHEN and SYDVKM. The CDR3 covers 14 residues.

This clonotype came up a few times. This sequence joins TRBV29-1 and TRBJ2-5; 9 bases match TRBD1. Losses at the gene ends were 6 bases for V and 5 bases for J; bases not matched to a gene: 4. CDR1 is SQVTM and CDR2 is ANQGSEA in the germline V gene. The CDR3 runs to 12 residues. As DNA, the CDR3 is TGCAGCGTATCCGACAGGGGGGAGACCCAGTACTTC. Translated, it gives CSVSDRGETQYF.

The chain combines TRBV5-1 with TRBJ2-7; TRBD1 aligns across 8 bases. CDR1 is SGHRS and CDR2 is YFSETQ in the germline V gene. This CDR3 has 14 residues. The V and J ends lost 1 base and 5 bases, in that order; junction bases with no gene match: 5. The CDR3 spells CASSLRQGADEQYF. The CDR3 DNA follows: TGCGCCAGCAGCTTGAGGCAGGGGGCGGACGAGCAGTACTTC. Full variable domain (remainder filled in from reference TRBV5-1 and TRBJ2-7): KAGVTQTPRYLIKTRGQQVTLSCSPISGHRSVSWYQQTPGQGLQFLFEYFSETQRNKGNFPGRFSGRQFSNSRSEMNVSTLELGDSALYLCASSLRQGADEQYFGPGTRLTVT.

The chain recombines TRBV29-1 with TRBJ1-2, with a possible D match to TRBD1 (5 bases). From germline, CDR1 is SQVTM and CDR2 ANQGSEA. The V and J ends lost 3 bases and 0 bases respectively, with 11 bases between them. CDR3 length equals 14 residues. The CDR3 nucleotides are TGCAGCGTTGAGGTGCCCAGGGCTAACTATGGCTACACCTTC. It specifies CSVEVPRANYGYTF.

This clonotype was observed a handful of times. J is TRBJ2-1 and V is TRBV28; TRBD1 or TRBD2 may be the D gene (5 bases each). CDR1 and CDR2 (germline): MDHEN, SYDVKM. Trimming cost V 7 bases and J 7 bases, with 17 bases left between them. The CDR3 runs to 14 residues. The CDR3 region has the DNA TGTGCCAGCAATCCTAACGGGAAGGGGAATGAGCAGTTCTTC. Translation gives CASNPNGKGNEQFF.